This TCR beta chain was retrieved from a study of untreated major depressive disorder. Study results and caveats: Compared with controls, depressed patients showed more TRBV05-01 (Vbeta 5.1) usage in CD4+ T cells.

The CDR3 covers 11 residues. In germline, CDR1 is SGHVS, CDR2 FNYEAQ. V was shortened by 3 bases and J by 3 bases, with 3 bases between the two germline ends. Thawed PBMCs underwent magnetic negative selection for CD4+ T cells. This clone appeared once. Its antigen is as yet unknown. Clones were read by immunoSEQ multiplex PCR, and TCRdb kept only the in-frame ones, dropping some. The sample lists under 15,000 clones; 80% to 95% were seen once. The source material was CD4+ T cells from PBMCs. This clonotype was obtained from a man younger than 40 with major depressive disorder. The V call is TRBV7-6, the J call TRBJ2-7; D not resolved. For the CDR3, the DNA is TGTGCCAGCAGCTTTCGCTACGAGCAGTACTTC. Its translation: CASSFRYEQYF.